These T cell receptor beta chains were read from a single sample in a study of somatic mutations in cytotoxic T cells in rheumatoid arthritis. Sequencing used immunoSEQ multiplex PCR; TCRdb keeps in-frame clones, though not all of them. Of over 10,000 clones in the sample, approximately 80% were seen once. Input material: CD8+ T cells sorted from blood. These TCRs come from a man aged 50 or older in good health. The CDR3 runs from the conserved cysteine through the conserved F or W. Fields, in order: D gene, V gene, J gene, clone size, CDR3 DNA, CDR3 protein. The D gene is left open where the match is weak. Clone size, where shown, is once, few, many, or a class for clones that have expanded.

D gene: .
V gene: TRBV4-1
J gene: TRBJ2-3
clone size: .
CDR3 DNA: TGCGCCAGCAGCCAACTTAGGGGAAAGACAGATACGCAGTATTTT
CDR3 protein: CASSQLRGKTDTQYF

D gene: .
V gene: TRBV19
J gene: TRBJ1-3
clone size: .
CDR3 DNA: TGTGCCAGTAGTTCAAGCCTGGACAGCCTCTCTGGAAACACCATATATTTT
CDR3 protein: CASSSSLDSLSGNTIYF

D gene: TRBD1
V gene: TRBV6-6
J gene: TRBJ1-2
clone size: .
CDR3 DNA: TGTGCCAGCGGAACAGGGGATGTAAGCTATGGCTACACCTTC
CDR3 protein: CASGTGDVSYGYTF

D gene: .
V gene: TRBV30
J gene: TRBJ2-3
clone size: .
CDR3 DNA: TGTGCCTGGGCTGAGGGGACTCTGAGCACAGATACGCAGTATTTT
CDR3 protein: CAWAEGTLSTDTQYF

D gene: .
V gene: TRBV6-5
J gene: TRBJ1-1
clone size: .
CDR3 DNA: TGTGCCAGCAGTTGGGGGGTTTTGGGGAACACTGAAGCTTTCTTT
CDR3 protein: CASSWGVLGNTEAFF

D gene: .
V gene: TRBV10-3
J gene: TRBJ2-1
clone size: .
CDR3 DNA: TGTGCCATCAGTGAACGAGGCCTAGCGCTTAGCTCCTACAATGAGCAGTTCTTC
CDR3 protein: CAISERGLALSSYNEQFF

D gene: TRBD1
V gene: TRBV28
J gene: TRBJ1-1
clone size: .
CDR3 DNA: TGTGCCAGCAGTCCGCCGGACAGGCTTCAAGCTTTCTTT
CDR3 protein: CASSPPDRLQAFF

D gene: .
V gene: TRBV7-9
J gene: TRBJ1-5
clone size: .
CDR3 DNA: TGTGCCAGCAGCCCCGAGCAGGGAGGTAGCCAGCCCCAGCATTTT
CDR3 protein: CASSPEQGGSQPQHF

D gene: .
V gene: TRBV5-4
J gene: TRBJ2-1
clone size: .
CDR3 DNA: TGTGCCAGCAGCTTCGGGAGTAGGGCGGACGGGACCCTCTACAATGAGCAGTTCTTC
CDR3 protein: CASSFGSRADGTLYNEQFF

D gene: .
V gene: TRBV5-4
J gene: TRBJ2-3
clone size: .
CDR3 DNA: TGTGCCAGCAGCGTAGAGGGGGGCACAGATACGCAGTATTTT
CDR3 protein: CASSVEGGTDTQYF

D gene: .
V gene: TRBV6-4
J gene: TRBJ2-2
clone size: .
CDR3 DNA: TGTGCCAGCAGTGACGGACCGGGAATGAAGCTGTTTTTT
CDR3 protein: CASSDGPGMKLFF

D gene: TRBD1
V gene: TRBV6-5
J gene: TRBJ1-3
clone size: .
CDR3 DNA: TGTGCCAGCAGTCCTGACAGGGTCTCTGGAAACACCATATATTTT
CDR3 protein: CASSPDRVSGNTIYF

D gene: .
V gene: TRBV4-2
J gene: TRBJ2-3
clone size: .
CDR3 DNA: TGTGCCAGCAGCCACGAATACCAGGGGGGCATCACAGATACGCAGTATTTT
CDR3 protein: CASSHEYQGGITDTQYF

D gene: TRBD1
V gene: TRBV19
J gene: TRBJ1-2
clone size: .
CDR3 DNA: TGTGCCAGTAGTCCCGGGACAGGCAACTATGGCTACACCTTC
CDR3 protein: CASSPGTGNYGYTF

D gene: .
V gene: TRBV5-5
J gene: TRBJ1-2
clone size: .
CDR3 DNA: TGTGCCAGCAGCCCGGACGTAGACTATGGCTACACCTTC
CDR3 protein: CASSPDVDYGYTF

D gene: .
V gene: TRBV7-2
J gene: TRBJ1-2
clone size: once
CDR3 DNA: TGTGCCAGCAGGGGGATCGGCCGACAGCGTCTGGAGGGCTACACCTTC
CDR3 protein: CASRGIGRQRLEGYTF

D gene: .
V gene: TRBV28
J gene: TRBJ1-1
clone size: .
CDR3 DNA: TGTGCCAGCAGTGCGGGAGGGCGGGCTGAAGCTTTCTTT
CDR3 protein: CASSAGGRAEAFF

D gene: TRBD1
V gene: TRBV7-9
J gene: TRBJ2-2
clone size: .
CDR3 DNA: TGTGCCAGCAGCTTACCTCCGGACAGGGGGGAAACCGGGGAGCTGTTTTTT
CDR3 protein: CASSLPPDRGETGELFF

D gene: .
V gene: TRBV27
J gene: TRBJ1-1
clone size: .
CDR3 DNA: TGTGCCAGCAGTGGCCCGGGCCGGTGGAACACTGAAGCTTTCTTT
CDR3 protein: CASSGPGRWNTEAFF

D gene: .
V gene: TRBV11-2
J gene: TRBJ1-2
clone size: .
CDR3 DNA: TGTGCCAGCAGCTTAGGGGCCTCTCTCGTTGGCTACACCTTC
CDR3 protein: CASSLGASLVGYTF

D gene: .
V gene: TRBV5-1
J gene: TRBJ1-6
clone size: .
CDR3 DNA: TGCGCCAGCAGCTTGGGGAGACAGTCGAACAATTCACCCCTCCACTTT
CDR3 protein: CASSLGRQSNNSPLHF

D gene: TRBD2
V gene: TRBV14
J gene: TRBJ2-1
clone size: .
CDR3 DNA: TGTGCCAGCAGCCTCCTAGCGGGAGGGGTCAATGAGCAGTTCTTC
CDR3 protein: CASSLLAGGVNEQFF

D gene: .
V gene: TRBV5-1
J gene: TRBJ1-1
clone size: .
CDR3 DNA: TGCGCCAGCAGCCAAACACTGAACACTGAAGCTTTCTTT
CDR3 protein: CASSQTLNTEAFF

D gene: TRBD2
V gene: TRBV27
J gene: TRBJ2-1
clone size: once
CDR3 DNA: TGTGCCAGCTCTAGCGGGAGTTACAATGAGCAGTTCTTC
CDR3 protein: CASSSGSYNEQFF

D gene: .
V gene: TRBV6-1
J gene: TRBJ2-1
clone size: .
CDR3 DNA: TGTGCCAGCCCAAGAGCGGAGAGCTCCTACAATGAGCAGTTCTTC
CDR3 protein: CASPRAESSYNEQFF

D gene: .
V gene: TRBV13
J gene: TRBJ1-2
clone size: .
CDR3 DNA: TGTGCCAGCAGCTTAGATGCTGGGGAAGGCTACACCTTC
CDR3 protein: CASSLDAGEGYTF

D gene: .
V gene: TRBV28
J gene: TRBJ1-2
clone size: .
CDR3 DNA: TGTGCCACCTACGAAACTAACTATGGCTACACCTTC
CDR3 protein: CATYETNYGYTF

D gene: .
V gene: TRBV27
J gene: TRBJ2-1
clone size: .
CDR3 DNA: TGTGCCAGCCGCCCGCTAGGGGGTCGTGGTGAGCAGTTCTTC
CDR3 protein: CASRPLGGRGEQFF

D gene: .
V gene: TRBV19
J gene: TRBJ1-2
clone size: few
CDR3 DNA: TGTGCCAGTAGTATAGGAAGTTGGGCAGGGAAAAGCTATGGCTACACCTTC
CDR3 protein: CASSIGSWAGKSYGYTF

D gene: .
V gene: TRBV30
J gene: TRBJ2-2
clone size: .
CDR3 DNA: TGTGCCTGGAGTGCCATGAACACCGGGGAGCTGTTTTTT
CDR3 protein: CAWSAMNTGELFF

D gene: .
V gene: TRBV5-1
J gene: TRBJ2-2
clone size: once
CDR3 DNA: TGCGCCAGCAGCTTATACTTGGCCGGGTCCCCGGGGACCGGGGAGCTGTTTTTT
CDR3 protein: CASSLYLAGSPGTGELFF

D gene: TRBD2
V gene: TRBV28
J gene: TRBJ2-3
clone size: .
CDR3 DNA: TGTGCCAGCAGTGTCCTAGCGGGAGTAAGAACAGATACGCAGTATTTT
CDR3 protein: CASSVLAGVRTDTQYF

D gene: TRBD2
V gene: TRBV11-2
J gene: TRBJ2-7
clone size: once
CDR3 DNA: TGTGCCAGCAGCTTAGGCGGGGGAAGCTACGAGCAGTACTTC
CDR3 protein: CASSLGGGSYEQYF

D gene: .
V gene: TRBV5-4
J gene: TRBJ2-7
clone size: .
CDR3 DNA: TGTGCCAGCAGCCCCCCGGGAGTAACCTACGAGCAGTACTTC
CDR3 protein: CASSPPGVTYEQYF

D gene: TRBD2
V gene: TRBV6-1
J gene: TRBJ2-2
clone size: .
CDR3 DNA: TGTGCCAGCAGTGCCGGACTAGCGGGAGTGGACACCGGGGAGCTGTTTTTT
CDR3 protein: CASSAGLAGVDTGELFF

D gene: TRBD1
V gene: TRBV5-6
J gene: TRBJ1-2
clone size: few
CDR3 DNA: TGTGCCAGCAGCTTGAATAGCAGGGGGAGTCGCTACACCTTC
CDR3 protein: CASSLNSRGSRYTF